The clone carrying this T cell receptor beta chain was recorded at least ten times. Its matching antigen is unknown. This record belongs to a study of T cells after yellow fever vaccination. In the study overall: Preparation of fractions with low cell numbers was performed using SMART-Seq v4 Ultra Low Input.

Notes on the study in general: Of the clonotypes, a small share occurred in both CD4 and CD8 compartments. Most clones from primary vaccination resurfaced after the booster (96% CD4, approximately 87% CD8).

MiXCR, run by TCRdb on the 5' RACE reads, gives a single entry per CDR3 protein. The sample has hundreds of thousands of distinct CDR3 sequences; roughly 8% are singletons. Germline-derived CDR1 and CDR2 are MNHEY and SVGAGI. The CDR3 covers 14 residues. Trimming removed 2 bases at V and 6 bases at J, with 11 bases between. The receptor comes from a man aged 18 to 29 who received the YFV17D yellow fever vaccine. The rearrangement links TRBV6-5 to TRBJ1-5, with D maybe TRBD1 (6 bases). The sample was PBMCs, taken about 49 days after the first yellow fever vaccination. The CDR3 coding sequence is TGTGCCAGCAGTTACGGTCAGGGGAGTCAGCCCCAGCATTTT. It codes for CASSYGQGSQPQHF.